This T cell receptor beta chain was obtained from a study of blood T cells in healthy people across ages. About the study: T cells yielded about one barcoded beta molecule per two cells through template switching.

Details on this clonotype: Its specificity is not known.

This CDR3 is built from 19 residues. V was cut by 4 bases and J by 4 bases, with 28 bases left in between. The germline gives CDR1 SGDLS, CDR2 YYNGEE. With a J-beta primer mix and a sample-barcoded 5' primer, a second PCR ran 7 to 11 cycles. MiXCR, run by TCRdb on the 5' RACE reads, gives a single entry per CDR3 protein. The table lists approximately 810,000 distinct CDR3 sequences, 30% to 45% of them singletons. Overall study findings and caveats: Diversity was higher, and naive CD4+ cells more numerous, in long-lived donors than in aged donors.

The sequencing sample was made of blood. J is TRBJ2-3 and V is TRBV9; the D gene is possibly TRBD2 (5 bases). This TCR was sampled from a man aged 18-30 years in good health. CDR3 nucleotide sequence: TGTGCCAGCAGCCCAGATCCGCGGGTGGGCGGGTTAGGGCCAGATACGCAGTATTTT. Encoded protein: CASSPDPRVGGLGPDTQYF.